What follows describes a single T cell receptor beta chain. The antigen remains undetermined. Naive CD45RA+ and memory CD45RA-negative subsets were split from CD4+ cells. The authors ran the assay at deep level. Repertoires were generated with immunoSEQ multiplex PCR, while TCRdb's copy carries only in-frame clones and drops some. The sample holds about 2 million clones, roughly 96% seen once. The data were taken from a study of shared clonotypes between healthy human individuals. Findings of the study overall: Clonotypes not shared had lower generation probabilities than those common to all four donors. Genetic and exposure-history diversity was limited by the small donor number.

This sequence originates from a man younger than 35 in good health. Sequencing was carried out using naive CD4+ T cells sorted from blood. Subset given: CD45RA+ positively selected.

The CDR3 is CASRLDRGAETQYF. The CDR3 coding sequence is TGTGCCAGCAGGTTGGACAGGGGAGCGGAGACCCAGTACTTC. This rearrangement joins TRBV28 to TRBJ2-5; 9 bases fit TRBD1. The trim removed 6 bases at V and 5 bases at J, leaving 7 bases unmatched. Per the germline V gene, CDR1 is MDHEN and CDR2 is SYDVKM. CDR3 length: 14 residues.